Listed here are 17 T cell receptor beta chains from one sample, sequenced in a study of blood T cell repertoires in COVID-19. Method: immunoSEQ multiplex PCR; TCRdb's copy keeps in-frame clones and lacks some. The table has some 200,000 clones, roughly 76% seen once. Sequencing used peripheral blood. Receptor source: a woman aged 40 to 49 with COVID-19, enrolled during active disease.

This rearrangement joins TRBV9 to TRBJ1-1; D remains unclear. The CDR3 sequence is 14 residues long. Trimming pared 0 bases from V and 5 bases from J, leaving 11 bases between. Germline CDR1 SGDLS, CDR2 YYNGEE. Here the CDR3 DNA reads TGTGCCAGCAGCGTAGCCCCAGGCGGGACTGAAGCTTTCTTT. Translating gives CASSVAPGGTEAFF.

The chain recombines TRBV5-1 with TRBJ1-1; D is uncertain. Germline V lookup: CDR1 SGHRS, CDR2 YFSETQ. Trimming left V 2 bases short and J 0 bases short, with 5 bases between. CDR3 length equals 13 residues. The CDR3 loop is CASSLDLNTEAFF. The DNA for the CDR3 is TGCGCCAGCAGCTTAGACTTGAACACTGAAGCTTTCTTT.

The J gene is TRBJ2-7, the V gene TRBV6-5; D not certain. V was shortened by 6 bases and J by 3 bases, with 6 bases between the two germline ends. The CDR3 is 11 amino acids. Germline CDR1 and CDR2: MNHEY and SVGAGI. The CDR3 sequence: CASSDIYEQYV. The CDR3 coding sequence is TGTGCCAGCAGCGACATCTACGAGCAGTACGTC.

The genes are TRBV5-1 and TRBJ2-4; TRBD2 matches 15 bases. This CDR3 has 18 residues. CDR1 and CDR2 from the germline V gene are SGHRS and YFSETQ. The trim removed 4 bases at V and 1 base at J, leaving 6 bases unmatched. CDR3 nucleotide sequence: TGCGCCAGCAGCCCTGGACTAGCGGGAGGGCCGGCCAAAAACATTCAGTACTTC. Protein sequence: CASSPGLAGGPAKNIQYF.

The J gene is TRBJ1-1, the V gene TRBV6-2 or TRBV6-3; D ambiguous. The germline gives CDR1 MNHEY, CDR2 SVGEGT. The CDR3 is 14 amino acids. Trimming took 0 bases from V and 10 from J, leaving 15 bases between them. The CDR3 bases are TGTGCCAGCAGTTACTCGGGCAGCTCTCCTCGAGCTTTCTTT. The encoded protein is CASSYSGSSPRAFF.

The chain recombines TRBV29-1 with TRBJ1-4; weak D call: TRBD1 (6 bases). The CDR3 length is 14 residues. Trimming took off 0 bases at V and 2 bases at J, with 7 bases between the two ends. Germline CDR1 and CDR2: SQVTM and ANQGSEA. The CDR3 here is CSVEDTGTNEKLFF. The CDR3 DNA reads as TGCAGCGTTGAAGATACAGGGACTAATGAAAAACTGTTTTTT.

A single count supports this clone. The chain has TRBV12-3 or TRBV12-4 and TRBJ1-2; 9 bases map to TRBD1. V was pared by 2 bases and J by 8 bases, with 3 bases of the junction left unmatched. The CDR3 contains 13 residues. CDR3 protein: CASSLTGQGGYTF. The CDR3 DNA is TGTGCCAGCAGTTTAACGGGACAGGGCGGCTACACCTTC.

The count of this clone is one. Here the CDR3 reads CASSQDRTGNTGELFF. CDR3 sequence (DNA): TGTGCCAGCAGCCAAGACAGGACAGGTAACACCGGGGAGCTGTTTTTT. This rearrangement joins TRBV3-1 (or the pseudogene TRBV3-2) to TRBJ2-2; TRBD1 matches at 7 bases. CDR1 is LGHDT and CDR2 is YNNKEL in the germline V gene (reference sequence). The CDR3 totals 16 residues. The V segment lost 0 bases and the J segment 2 bases; nucleotides outside the gene matches: 3.

The V gene is TRBV9, the J gene TRBJ1-1; D may be TRBD1 (6 bases). The CDR3 consists of 14 residues. Germline V gives CDR1 SGDLS, CDR2 YYNGEE. V dropped 3 bases and J dropped 4 bases, with 13 bases sitting between them. The CDR3 spells CASSAQGRSTEAFF. CDR3 nucleotide sequence: TGTGCCAGCAGCGCCCAGGGGAGATCCACTGAAGCTTTCTTT.

The chain links TRBV6-2 or TRBV6-3 to TRBJ2-5; 9 nucleotides agree with TRBD2. The CDR3 has 16 amino acids. CDR1 and CDR2 from the germline V gene are MNHEY and SVGEGT. V trimming: 5 bases; J trimming: 9 bases; junction bases outside the gene matches: 16. The DNA for the CDR3 is TGTGCCAGCAGTCCAACTCGGGCTAGCGGGAAGTTGGCCCAGTACTTC. Protein product: CASSPTRASGKLAQYF.

The chain joins TRBV28 to TRBJ1-1; D is uncertain. Between the trimmed V and J ends, which lost 2 bases and 2 bases, there was a span of 9 bases. The CDR3 length is 14 residues. The germline V gene encodes CDR1 MDHEN and CDR2 SYDVKM. CDR3 region: CASSLAGANTEAFF. The CDR3 DNA is TGTGCCAGCAGTTTAGCAGGCGCAAACACTGAAGCTTTCTTT.

The V gene is TRBV19, the J gene TRBJ2-2; 11 bases agree with TRBD2. V lost 6 bases and J lost 4; bases outside the gene matches: 4. The CDR3 runs to 15 residues. Germline CDR1 is LNHDA and CDR2 is SQIVND (reference sequence). The CDR3 protein is CASRLAGGSTGELFF. The CDR3 region has the DNA TGTGCCAGTAGATTAGCGGGAGGGAGCACCGGGGAGCTGTTTTTT.

The chain couples TRBV12-3 or TRBV12-4 to TRBJ2-7, with a tentative D call TRBD2 (6 bases). The CDR3 runs to 13 residues. The germline V and J ends were trimmed by 4 bases and 10 bases, with 17 bases remaining between them. Here the CDR3 DNA reads TGTGCCAGCAGTTGGTGGACGGAGGGAGAACAGTACTTC. Its translation is CASSWWTEGEQYF.

J is TRBJ2-7 and V is TRBV27; TRBD1 matches 9 bases. This CDR3 is built from 15 residues. Looked up from germline, CDR1 is MNHEY and CDR2 is SMNVEV (reference sequence). V lost 5 bases to trimming and J lost 5 bases; unmatched junction nucleotides: 10. CDR3 sequence reads: CASSVPGQGIDEQYF. CDR3 nucleotide sequence: TGTGCCAGCAGTGTCCCGGGACAGGGTATCGACGAGCAGTACTTC.

The chain recombines TRBV6-5 with TRBJ2-3, with 11 bases that match TRBD2. Germline loops: CDR1 MNHEY, CDR2 SVGAGI. V lost 6 bases to trimming and J lost 4 bases; unmatched junction nucleotides: 6. The CDR3 length is 15 residues. This chain's CDR3 is CASSARLAGPDTQYF. DNA of the CDR3: TGTGCCAGCAGCGCTCGACTAGCGGGACCAGATACGCAGTATTTT.

The chain has TRBV27 and TRBJ2-7; D possibly corresponds to TRBD2 (6 bases). V gave up 0 bases and J gave up 6 bases, with 18 bases separating them. The CDR3 has 16 residues. The germline CDR1 and CDR2 sequences are MNHEY and SMNVEV (reference sequence). The CDR3 DNA is TGTGCCAGCAGTTTATCCGGGGCGGGGCGAGGGGCCGAGCAGTACTTC. Translation: CASSLSGAGRGAEQYF.

The chain has TRBV3-1 (or the pseudogene TRBV3-2) and TRBJ2-3; 9 bases are shared with TRBD1. J was trimmed by 4 bases and V by 6 bases; bases with no gene match: 11. Germline CDR1 is LGHDT and CDR2 is YNNKEL (reference sequence). CDR3 length: 16 amino acids. The CDR3 protein is CASSSTNRGRADTQYF. DNA of the CDR3: TGTGCCAGCAGTTCAACGAACAGGGGGCGGGCAGATACGCAGTATTTT.